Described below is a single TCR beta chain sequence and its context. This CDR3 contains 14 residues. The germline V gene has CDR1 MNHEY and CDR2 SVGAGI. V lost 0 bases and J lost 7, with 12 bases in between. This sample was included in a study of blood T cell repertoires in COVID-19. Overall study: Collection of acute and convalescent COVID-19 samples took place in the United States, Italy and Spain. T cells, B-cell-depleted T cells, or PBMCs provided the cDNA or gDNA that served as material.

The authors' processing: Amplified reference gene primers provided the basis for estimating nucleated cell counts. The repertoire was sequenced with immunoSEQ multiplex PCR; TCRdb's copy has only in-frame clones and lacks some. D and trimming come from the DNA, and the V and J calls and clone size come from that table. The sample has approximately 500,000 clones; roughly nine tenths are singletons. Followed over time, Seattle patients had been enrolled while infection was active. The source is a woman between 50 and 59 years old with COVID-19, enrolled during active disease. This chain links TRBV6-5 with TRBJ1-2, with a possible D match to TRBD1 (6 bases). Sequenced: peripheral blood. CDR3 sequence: CASSYSTRGSGYTF. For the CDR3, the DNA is TGTGCCAGCAGTTACTCGACCAGGGGAAGTGGCTACACCTTC.